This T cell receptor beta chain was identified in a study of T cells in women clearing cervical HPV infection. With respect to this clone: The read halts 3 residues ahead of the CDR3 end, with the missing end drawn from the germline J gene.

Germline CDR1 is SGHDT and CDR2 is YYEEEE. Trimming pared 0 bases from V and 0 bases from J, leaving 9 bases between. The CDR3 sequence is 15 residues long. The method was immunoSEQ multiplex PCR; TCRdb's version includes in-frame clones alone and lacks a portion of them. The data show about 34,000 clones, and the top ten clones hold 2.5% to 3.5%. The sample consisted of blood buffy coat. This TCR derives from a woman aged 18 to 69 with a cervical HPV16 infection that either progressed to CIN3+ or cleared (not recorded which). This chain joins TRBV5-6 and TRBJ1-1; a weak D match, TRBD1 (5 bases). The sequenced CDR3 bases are TGTGCCAGCAGCTTGGTCAGACAGTTGAACACTGAA. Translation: CASSLVRQLNTE. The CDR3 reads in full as CASSLVRQLNTEAFF.